Below are 21 T cell receptor beta chains sequenced from a single sample in a study of shared clonotypes between healthy human individuals. Clones were read by immunoSEQ multiplex PCR, and TCRdb kept only the in-frame ones, dropping some. The sample has 2 million to 2.5 million clones; 90% to 97% are singletons. Sequencing was carried out using naive CD4+ T cells sorted from blood. Stated subset: CD45RA+ positively selected. These TCRs come from a man aged 18 to 30 in good health.

V usage is TRBV18 and J usage is TRBJ1-3; D gene uncertain. The CDR3 runs to 13 residues. Deletions cut 3 bases from V and 3 bases from J, with 6 bases between. Germline V gene lookup returns CDR1 KGHSH and CDR2 LQKENI. The CDR3 DNA is TGTGCCAGCTCACCCGGAATTGGAAACACCATATATTTT. Residues: CASSPGIGNTIYF.

The J gene is TRBJ2-1, the V gene TRBV7-9; D not certain. Trimming removed 5 bases from V and 4 bases from J, with 9 bases in between. CDR1 is SEHNR and CDR2 is FQNEAQ in the germline V gene (reference sequence). The CDR3 is made up of 13 amino acids. This CDR3 is CASSRVGYNEQFF. CDR3 coding DNA: TGTGCCAGCAGCCGAGTTGGGTACAATGAGCAGTTCTTC.

The chain carries TRBV10-1 and TRBJ2-3; no clear D. CDR1 WNHNN and CDR2 SYGVQD come from the germline V gene (reference sequence). With 4 bases removed from V and 5 bases from J, the gap between germline ends came to 10 bases. CDR3 length equals 13 residues. CDR3 bases: TGCGCCAGCAGTGGATCTTTGGGAGATACGCAGTATTTT. Amino acids: CASSGSLGDTQYF.

This chain links TRBV7-9 with TRBJ2-5, with D perhaps TRBD1 (6 bases). The germline CDR1 and CDR2 sequences are SEHNR and FQNEAQ (reference sequence). The CDR3 runs 17 residues. V lost 4 bases to trimming and J lost 3 bases, with 21 bases between them. CDR3 sequence reads: CASSSKGVRTSKETQYF. In DNA form, the CDR3 reads TGTGCCAGCAGCTCTAAGGGGGTCCGGACATCGAAAGAGACCCAGTACTTC.

On this clone: The sample holds other DNA sequences that translate to the same CDR3. The chain carries TRBV5-1 and TRBJ2-2; 10 nucleotides line up with TRBD1. The J segment lost 5 bases and the V segment lost 4 bases, leaving 5 bases of the junction unmatched. The germline V gene encodes CDR1 SGHRS and CDR2 YFSETQ. CDR3 length equals 15 residues. This CDR3 reads CASSPDRGLTGELFF. Here the CDR3 DNA reads TGCGCCAGCAGCCCTGACAGGGGGCTTACCGGGGAGCTGTTTTTT.

The chain joins TRBV20-1 to TRBJ2-4, with no clear D. V was cut by 5 bases and J by 1 base, with 3 bases left in between. CDR1 and CDR2 (germline): DFQATT, SNEGSKA (reference sequence). The CDR3 contains 11 residues. CDR3 DNA: TGCAGTGCTCCGGCCAAAAACATTCAGTACTTC. Its translation: CSAPAKNIQYF.

This rearrangement joins TRBV6-1 to TRBJ1-4; D is undetermined. Germline lookup yields CDR1 MNHNS and CDR2 SASEGT. The CDR3 is made up of 16 amino acids. The ends were cut back, 0 bases at V and 7 bases at J, with 15 bases in the middle. The CDR3 reads CASSEASAVSSEKLFF. The CDR3 DNA follows: TGTGCCAGCAGTGAAGCATCGGCAGTGTCGAGTGAAAAACTGTTTTTT.

This clone was seen once. The chain carries TRBV2 and TRBJ2-4; D perhaps matches TRBD2 (6 bases). Trimming took off 1 base at V and 0 bases at J, with 13 bases between the two ends. The CDR3 sequence is 17 residues long. CDR1 is SNHLY and CDR2 is FYNNEI in the germline V gene. CDR3 DNA: TGTGCCAGCAGTGAAGGGGGAGGATCACCAGCCAAAAACATTCAGTACTTC. This translates into CASSEGGGSPAKNIQYF.

This chain links TRBV4-1 with TRBJ2-7; TRBD1 matches 9 bases. Germline V gene data show CDR1 as MGHRA and CDR2 as YSYEKL. The CDR3 is 15 residues long. The V segment lost 5 bases and the J segment 0 bases; nucleotides outside the gene matches: 5. The CDR3 DNA sequence: TGCGCCAGCAGCGAGACAGGGGGGAACTCCTACGAGCAGTACTTC. Translating it yields CASSETGGNSYEQYF.

The J gene is TRBJ2-5, the V gene TRBV18; no firm D call. Deletions cut 2 bases from V and 7 bases from J, with 11 bases between. Germline-derived CDR1 and CDR2 are KGHSH and LQKENI. The CDR3 has 13 residues. In nucleotides, the CDR3 is TGTGCCAGCTCACCAGAACTATTGGGGACCCAGTACTTC. Translated, it gives CASSPELLGTQYF.

The chain joins TRBV5-1 to TRBJ2-7, with D maybe TRBD2 (5 bases). Germline V gene data show CDR1 as SGHRS and CDR2 as YFSETQ. Trimming shortened V by 4 bases and J by 5 bases, and 19 bases separated the two germline ends. This CDR3 has 15 amino acids. CDR3: CASSRSVESRHEQYF. As DNA, the CDR3 is TGCGCCAGCAGCCGTAGCGTAGAATCTCGCCACGAGCAGTACTTC.

CDR3 protein: CASSSATGLANTIYF. CDR3 coding DNA: TGTGCCAGCAGCTCGGCGACAGGGTTAGCAAACACCATATATTTT. This chain uses TRBV7-2 with TRBJ1-3; 7 bases agree with TRBD1. Germline values: CDR1 SGHTA, CDR2 FQGNSA. The CDR3 totals 15 residues. J lost 6 bases, V lost 4 bases, and 9 bases had no gene match.

The chain is built from TRBV9 and TRBJ1-3, with D possibly matching TRBD1 (5 bases). Germline V gene lookup returns CDR1 SGDLS and CDR2 YYNGEE. Deletions cut 2 bases from V and 0 bases from J, with 18 bases between. The CDR3 loop spans 18 amino acids. The CDR3 is CASSVDGWGIISGNTIYF. The CDR3 DNA is TGTGCCAGCAGCGTCGATGGGTGGGGCATCATCTCTGGAAACACCATATATTTT.

The CDR3, as DNA: TGTGCCAGCAGCACGGGACAGGGGAGGAATCAGCCCCAGCATTTT. It is translated as CASSTGQGRNQPQHF. The chain has TRBV7-9 and TRBJ1-5; TRBD1 matches 10 bases. J lost 4 bases, V lost 5 bases, and 5 bases had no gene match. The CDR3 is 15 residues long. From germline, CDR1 is SEHNR and CDR2 FQNEAQ (reference sequence).

The V gene is TRBV19, the J gene TRBJ2-1, with TRBD2 identical over 13 bases. Looked up from germline, CDR1 is LNHDA and CDR2 is SQIVND (reference sequence). This CDR3 is built from 15 residues. J was trimmed by 13 bases and V by 6 bases; bases with no gene match: 12. The CDR3 nucleotides read TGTGCCAGTAGAACGACTAGCGGGGGGTCACAATTACAGTTCTTC. Protein: CASRTTSGGSQLQFF.

This clone was detected once. The chain is built from TRBV10-3 and TRBJ1-3; D is unclear. Germline CDR1 and CDR2: ENHRY and SYGVKD. Trimming took off 3 bases at V and 0 bases at J, with 9 bases between the two ends. CDR3 size: 15 residues. The chain's CDR3 is CAISDSRISGNTIYF. The CDR3, as DNA: TGTGCCATCAGTGATTCCAGGATCTCTGGAAACACCATATATTTT.

The chain couples TRBV7-6 to TRBJ2-3; D remains ambiguous. Trimming removed 0 bases at V and 5 bases at J, with 6 bases between. The germline CDR1 and CDR2 sequences are SGHVS and FNYEAQ. This CDR3 is built from 13 residues. The chain's CDR3 is CASSLASGDTQYF. The CDR3 DNA follows: TGTGCCAGCAGCTTAGCTTCCGGAGATACGCAGTATTTT. The whole variable domain, filled in from reference TRBV7-6 and TRBJ2-3, reads GAGVSQSPRYKVTKRGQDVALRCDPISGHVSLYWYRQALGQGPEFLTYFNYEAQQDKSGLPNDRFSAERPEGSISTLTIQRTEQRDSAMYRCASSLASGDTQYFGPGTRLTVL.

This clone occurred once. The chain is built from TRBV30 and TRBJ1-1; TRBD1 aligns across 7 bases. With V trimmed by 2 bases and J by 0 bases, 3 bases remained unmatched. CDR1 GTSNPN and CDR2 SVGIG come from the germline V gene (reference sequence). The CDR3 totals 14 residues. CDR3 sequence: CAWSPRGLNTEAFF. In nucleotides, the CDR3 is TGTGCCTGGAGTCCAAGGGGGCTGAACACTGAAGCTTTCTTT.

This chain links TRBV7-2 with TRBJ1-6; D ambiguous. CDR3 length: 12 amino acids. Per the germline V gene, CDR1 is SGHTA and CDR2 is FQGNSA. Trimming took 1 base from V and 11 from J, leaving 6 bases between them. The CDR3 DNA is TGTGCCAGCAGCTTAGGCAGCCCACCCCTCCACTTT. Protein: CASSLGSPPLHF.

A remark on this clone: The same CDR3 also results from other DNA sequences found in this sample. The chain recombines TRBV7-2 with TRBJ1-1; D might be TRBD1 (5 bases). Germline V gene sequence: CDR1 SGHTA, CDR2 FQGNSA. Trimming stripped 1 base from V and 3 bases from J, with 6 bases between. There are 13 residues in the CDR3. This chain's CDR3 is CASSLGGDTEAFF. The CDR3 DNA follows: TGTGCCAGCAGCTTAGGAGGGGACACTGAAGCTTTCTTT.

For the CDR3, the DNA is TGTGCCAGCTCACTGGACAGGATCGATGAGCAGTTCTTC. This codes for CASSLDRIDEQFF. The rearrangement uses TRBV18 and TRBJ2-1; 7 nucleotides agree with TRBD1. Germline V gives CDR1 KGHSH, CDR2 LQKENI. The CDR3 is 13 amino acids. V gave up 4 bases and J gave up 8 bases; unmatched junction bases: 5.